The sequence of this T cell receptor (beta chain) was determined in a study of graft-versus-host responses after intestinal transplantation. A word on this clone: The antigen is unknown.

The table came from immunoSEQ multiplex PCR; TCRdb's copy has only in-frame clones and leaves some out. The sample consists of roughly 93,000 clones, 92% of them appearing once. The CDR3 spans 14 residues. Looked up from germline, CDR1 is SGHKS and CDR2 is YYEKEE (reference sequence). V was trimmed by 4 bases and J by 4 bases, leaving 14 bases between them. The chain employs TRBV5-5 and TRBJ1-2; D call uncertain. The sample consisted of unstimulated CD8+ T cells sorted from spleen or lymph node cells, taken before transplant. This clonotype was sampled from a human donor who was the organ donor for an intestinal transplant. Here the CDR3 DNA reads TGTGCCAGCAGCAGGAAAGGACTCCTCTATGGCTACACCTTC. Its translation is CASSRKGLLYGYTF.